A single sample is the source of the 20 T cell receptor beta chains below, sequenced in a study of T-cell memory formation after mild COVID-19. MiXCR was run by TCRdb on the 5' RACE reads, yielding one entry per CDR3 protein. This sample has roughly 130,000 distinct CDR3 sequences, with about a sixth found just once. Sample: PBMCs or a T cell subset sorted from them (not recorded which). These receptors all stem from a man aged 18 to 30 who had mild COVID-19 (a few samples of this study predate the infection). Cell type and time point are not known.

The chain combines TRBV7-2 with TRBJ1-6; no clear D. CDR3 length: 14 residues. The V end was cut by 5 bases, the J end by 7 bases, with 12 bases between. Per germline, CDR1 SGHTA and CDR2 FQGNSA. The CDR3, as DNA: TGTGCCAGCAGCATCCGGGTCGAAAATTCACCCCTCCACTTT. This encodes CASSIRVENSPLHF. The complete variable domain, with remaining parts taken from reference TRBV7-2 and TRBJ1-6, reads GAGVSQSPSNKVTEKGKDVELRCDPISGHTALYWYRQSLGQGLEFLIYFQGNSAPDKSGLPSDRFSAERTGGSVSTLTIQRTQQEDSAVYLCASSIRVENSPLHFGNGTRLTVT.

This clonotype has more than one count but fewer than ten. The rearrangement links TRBV5-1 to TRBJ2-1, with no clear D. Trimming took off 5 bases at V and 4 bases at J, with 13 bases between the two ends. CDR1 and CDR2 (germline): SGHRS, YFSETQ. This CDR3 contains 14 residues. DNA for the CDR3: TGCGCCAGCAGGCTTAGTACAGATTACAATGAGCAGTTCTTC. It translates to CASRLSTDYNEQFF.

This rearrangement joins TRBV28 to TRBJ2-7, with D perhaps assigned TRBD1 or TRBD2 (5 bases each). This CDR3 region has 14 residues. V was clipped by 4 bases and J by 3 bases, with 13 bases between them. The germline V gene has CDR1 MDHEN and CDR2 SYDVKM. In nucleotides, the CDR3 is TGTGCCAGCAGTTGGGGGATGGGTAACTACGAGCAGTACGTC. It yields the protein CASSWGMGNYEQYV.

This clonotype was detected a few times. V gene TRBV6-5 combines with J gene TRBJ2-5, with D possibly matching TRBD2 (6 bases). V gave up 0 bases and J gave up 2 bases, with 19 bases separating them. Germline V lookup: CDR1 MNHEY, CDR2 SVGAGI. The CDR3 has 18 residues. As DNA, the CDR3 is TGTGCCAGCAGTTACTCCCAGGGTAGCGGCGTCGATCAAGAGACCCAGTACTTC. The encoded protein is CASSYSQGSGVDQETQYF.

The chain carries TRBV7-2 and TRBJ1-1; D gene ambiguous. Trimming took 4 bases from V and 10 from J, leaving 16 bases between them. The CDR3 sequence is 13 residues long. Germline CDR1 and CDR2: SGHTA and FQGNSA. The CDR3: CASSSDLIKGAFF. The CDR3 region has the DNA TGTGCCAGCAGCTCCGATCTGATAAAGGGAGCTTTCTTT.

The chain recombines TRBV7-2 with TRBJ1-2, with a tentative D call TRBD1 (6 bases). V was clipped by 1 base and J by 8 bases, with 20 bases between them. The germline gives CDR1 SGHTA, CDR2 FQGNSA. The CDR3 is 16 residues long. CDR3 residues: CASSLDSLEQGRGYTF. The CDR3 DNA reads TGTGCCAGCAGCTTAGATTCTTTGGAACAGGGCCGCGGCTACACCTTC.

The table lists this clonotype with a few counts. The chain links TRBV7-2 to TRBJ2-7; 8 bases map to TRBD1. With V trimmed by 6 bases and J by 3 bases, 10 bases remained unmatched. CDR3 length: 15 amino acids. Germline CDR1 is SGHTA and CDR2 is FQGNSA. The CDR3 DNA reads as TGTGCCAGCAGATCCGGGACAGGAGTTATCTACGAGCAGTACTTC. Protein product: CASRSGTGVIYEQYF.

The chain recombines TRBV7-9 with TRBJ1-1; D ambiguous. Germline V gene data show CDR1 as SEHNR and CDR2 as FQNEAQ (reference sequence). This CDR3 is built from 13 residues. V lost 4 bases and J lost 11, with 17 bases in between. CDR3: CASSSEPGVGAFF. CDR3 bases: TGTGCCAGCAGCTCCGAACCGGGCGTCGGGGCTTTCTTT.

This clonotype was found a few times. The chain joins TRBV15 to TRBJ2-4; D may be TRBD1 (6 bases). Per the germline V gene, CDR1 is LNHNV and CDR2 is YYDKDF (reference sequence). The CDR3 consists of 15 residues. Trimming shortened V by 5 bases and J by 4 bases, and 15 bases separated the two germline ends. DNA for the CDR3: TGTGCCACCAGCGGGCAGGGACATGGGAAAAACATTCAGTACTTC. This encodes CATSGQGHGKNIQYF.

The chain recombines TRBV18 with TRBJ1-1, with D possibly TRBD1 on 5 matching bases. The germline V gene encodes CDR1 KGHSH and CDR2 LQKENI. Trimming removed 2 bases at V and 6 bases at J, with 16 bases between. The CDR3 runs 15 residues. The CDR3, as DNA: TGTGCCAGCTCACCAGAATGGGGCCCAGGGTCTGAAGCTTTCTTT. Translated: CASSPEWGPGSEAFF. Supplemented by reference TRBV18 and TRBJ1-1, the full variable domain reads NAGVMQNPRHLVRRRGQEARLRCSPMKGHSHVYWYRQLPEEGLKFMVYLQKENIIDESGMPKERFSAEFPKEGPSILRIQQVVRGDSAAYFCASSPEWGPGSEAFFGQGTRLTVV.

This clonotype was counted a few times. The chain couples TRBV27 to TRBJ2-3; 9 bases line up with TRBD1. Trimming removed 5 bases from V and 2 bases from J; junction bases left unmatched: 11. Per germline, CDR1 MNHEY and CDR2 SMNVEV (reference sequence). The CDR3 consists of 17 residues. Here the CDR3 reads CASSGRTGAPVTDTQYF. The DNA of the CDR3 is TGTGCCAGCAGTGGAAGGACAGGGGCACCTGTCACAGATACGCAGTATTTT.

In this sample, this clonotype turned up a few times. This chain uses TRBV7-9 with TRBJ1-4; D is perhaps TRBD1 (6 bases). V lost 5 bases and J 4 bases, leaving 20 bases between the germline ends. This CDR3 has 17 amino acids. Looked up from germline, CDR1 is SEHNR and CDR2 is FQNEAQ (reference sequence). The CDR3 nucleotides are TGTGCCAGCAGCGGACAGTACCAGTTCCGGGGTAATGAAAAACTGTTTTTT. Its protein product is CASSGQYQFRGNEKLFF. Using reference TRBV7-9 and TRBJ1-4 for the parts outside the CDR3, the full variable domain is DTGVSQNPRHKITKRGQNVTFRCDPISEHNRLYWYRQTLGQGPEFLTYFQNEAQLEKSRLLSDRFSAERPKGSFSTLEIQRTEQGDSAMYLCASSGQYQFRGNEKLFFGSGTQLSVL.

This clonotype was detected a few times. This CDR3 reads CASSSVRGGNTIYF. CDR3 DNA sequence: TGTGCCAGCAGCTCTGTCAGGGGAGGAAACACCATATATTTT. The chain employs TRBV7-2 and TRBJ1-3; tentative D call: TRBD1 (6 bases). The V and J ends lost 4 bases and 4 bases respectively, with 11 bases between them. CDR3 length: 14 amino acids. The germline gives CDR1 SGHTA, CDR2 FQGNSA. Drawing the rest from reference TRBV7-2 and TRBJ1-3, the complete variable domain is GAGVSQSPSNKVTEKGKDVELRCDPISGHTALYWYRQSLGQGLEFLIYFQGNSAPDKSGLPSDRFSAERTGGSVSTLTIQRTQQEDSAVYLCASSSVRGGNTIYFGEGSWLTVV.

This chain uses TRBV4-3 with TRBJ2-2, with 15 nucleotides matching TRBD2. This CDR3 is 18 amino acids long. In germline, CDR1 is LGHNA, CDR2 YSLEER. The ends lost 2 bases at V and 2 bases at J; junction bases unmatched: 3. In DNA form, the CDR3 reads TGCGCCAGCAGCCAACCGGGACTAGCGGGGGGAAACACCGGGGAGCTGTTTTTT. Its protein is CASSQPGLAGGNTGELFF.

The V and J genes are TRBV3-1 and TRBJ2-3; D is ambiguous. The V and J ends lost 3 bases and 3 bases respectively, with 10 bases between them. The CDR3 length is 14 residues. Germline CDR1 and CDR2: LGHDT and YNNKEL (reference sequence). CDR3 sequence reads: CASSHNPGTDTQYF. In DNA, the CDR3 is TGTGCCAGCAGCCATAATCCAGGAACAGATACGCAGTATTTT.

A few counts support this clonotype. The genes are TRBV7-9 and TRBJ1-4, with a tentative D call TRBD1 (5 bases). CDR3 length: 11 residues. Trimming stripped 4 bases from V and 8 bases from J, with 5 bases between. CDR1 is SEHNR and CDR2 is FQNEAQ in the germline V gene (reference sequence). Here the CDR3 reads CASSSGEKLFF. The CDR3 region has the DNA TGTGCCAGCAGCTCAGGGGAAAAACTGTTTTTT.

This clonotype was picked up many times. The V and J genes are TRBV20-1 and TRBJ2-7, with TRBD1 as a possible D gene (5 bases). Trimming stripped 5 bases from V and 6 bases from J, with 11 bases between. The CDR3 is 11 amino acids. Germline V gene data show CDR1 as DFQATT and CDR2 as SNEGSKA (reference sequence). The CDR3 DNA reads as TGCAGTGCTGGGGCCCCGCTCGAGCAGTACTTC. Translation gives CSAGAPLEQYF.

In DNA, the CDR3 is TGCGCCAGCAGCTCAGTCCAAGAGACCCAGTACTTC. It codes for CASSSVQETQYF. The chain employs TRBV5-1 and TRBJ2-5; D is uncertain. CDR1 and CDR2 from the germline V gene are SGHRS and YFSETQ. The ends were cut back, 3 bases at V and 1 base at J, with 4 bases in the middle. The CDR3 is made up of 12 amino acids.

This clonotype was recorded a few times. This chain uses TRBV9 with TRBJ2-5; D is unresolved. The germline V and J ends were trimmed by 2 bases and 0 bases, with 5 bases remaining between them. The CDR3 covers 13 residues. Per germline, CDR1 SGDLS and CDR2 YYNGEE. The chain's CDR3 is CASSVRDQETQYF. DNA of the CDR3: TGTGCCAGCAGCGTCCGGGACCAAGAGACCCAGTACTTC.

This clonotype was found a few times. V is TRBV7-2 and J is TRBJ1-2, with 7 positions matching TRBD1. Per the germline V gene, CDR1 is SGHTA and CDR2 is FQGNSA. Germline trimming cut 3 bases from V and 8 bases from J; bases unmatched to any gene: 6. CDR3 length: 13 amino acids. CDR3 protein: CASSLEGARGYTF. The CDR3 coding sequence is TGTGCCAGCAGCTTGGAGGGGGCACGGGGCTACACCTTC.